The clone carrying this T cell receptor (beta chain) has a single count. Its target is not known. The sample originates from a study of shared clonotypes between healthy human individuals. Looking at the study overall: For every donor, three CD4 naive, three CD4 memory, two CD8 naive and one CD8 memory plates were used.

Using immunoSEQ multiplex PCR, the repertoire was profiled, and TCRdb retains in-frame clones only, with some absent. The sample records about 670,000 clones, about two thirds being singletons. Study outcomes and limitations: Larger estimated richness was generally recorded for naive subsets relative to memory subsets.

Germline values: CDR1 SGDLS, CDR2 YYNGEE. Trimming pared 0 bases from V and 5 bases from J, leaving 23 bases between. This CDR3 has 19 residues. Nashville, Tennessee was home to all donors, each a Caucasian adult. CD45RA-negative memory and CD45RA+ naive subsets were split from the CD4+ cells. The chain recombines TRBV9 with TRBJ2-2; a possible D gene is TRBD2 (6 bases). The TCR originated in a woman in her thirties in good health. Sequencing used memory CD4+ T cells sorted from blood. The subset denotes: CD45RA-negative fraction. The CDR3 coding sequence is TGTGCCAGCAGCGTAGCCCTGGGGACTGGGACCCTAGGTACCGGGGAGCTGTTTTTT. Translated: CASSVALGTGTLGTGELFF.